This T cell receptor (beta chain) originates from a study of control samples from healthy donors and cancer patients. Data came from immunoSEQ multiplex PCR; TCRdb stores just in-frame clones and leaves some out. The sample contains 150,000 to 200,000 clones, 85% to 90% of which appear only once. The origin of this receptor is a woman aged 50 to 60 in good health. Sequencing was done on a sample of blood.

The CDR3 DNA sequence: TGCAGCGCTTATACAGAGACCCAGTACTTC. Translating gives CSAYTETQYF. The V gene is TRBV29-1, the J gene TRBJ2-5; no reliable D call. Trimming stripped 7 bases from V and 4 bases from J, with 7 bases between. Per germline, CDR1 SQVTM and CDR2 ANQGSEA. The CDR3 is made up of 10 amino acids.